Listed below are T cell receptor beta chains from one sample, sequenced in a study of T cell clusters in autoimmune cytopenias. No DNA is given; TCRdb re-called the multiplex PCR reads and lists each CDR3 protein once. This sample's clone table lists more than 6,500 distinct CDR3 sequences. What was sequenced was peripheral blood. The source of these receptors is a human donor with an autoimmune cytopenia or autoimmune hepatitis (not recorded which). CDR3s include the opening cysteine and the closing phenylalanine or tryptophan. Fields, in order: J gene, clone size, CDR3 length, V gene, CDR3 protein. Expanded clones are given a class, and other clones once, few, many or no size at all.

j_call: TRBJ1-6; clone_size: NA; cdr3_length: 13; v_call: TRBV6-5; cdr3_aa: CASSQPEYSPLHF
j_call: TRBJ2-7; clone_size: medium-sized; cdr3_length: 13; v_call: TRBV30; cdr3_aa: CAWSVTYEYEQYF
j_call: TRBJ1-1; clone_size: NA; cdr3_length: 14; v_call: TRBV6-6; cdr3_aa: CASSYTGGDTEAFF
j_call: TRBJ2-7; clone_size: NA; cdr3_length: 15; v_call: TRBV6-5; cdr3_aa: CASSLQTGGGYEQYF
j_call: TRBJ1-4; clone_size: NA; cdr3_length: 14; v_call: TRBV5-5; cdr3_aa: CASSPSPPNEKLFF
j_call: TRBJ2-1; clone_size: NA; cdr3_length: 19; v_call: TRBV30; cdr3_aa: CAWSRAGTSGRQSYNEQFF
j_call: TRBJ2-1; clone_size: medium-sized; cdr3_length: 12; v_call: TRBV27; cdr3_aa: CASSNVLNEQFF
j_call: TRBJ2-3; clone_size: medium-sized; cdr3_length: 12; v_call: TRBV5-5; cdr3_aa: CASSLVTDTQYF
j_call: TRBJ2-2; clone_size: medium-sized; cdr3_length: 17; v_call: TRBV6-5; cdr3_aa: CASSTRGTGVGTGELFF
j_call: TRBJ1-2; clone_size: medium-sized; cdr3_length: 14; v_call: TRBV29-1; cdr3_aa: CSVDTDASNYGYTF
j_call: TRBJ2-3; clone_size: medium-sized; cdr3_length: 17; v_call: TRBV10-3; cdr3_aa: CAISERLAGGRTDTQYF
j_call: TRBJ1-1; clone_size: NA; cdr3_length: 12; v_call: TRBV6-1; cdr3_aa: CASSYGVTEAFF
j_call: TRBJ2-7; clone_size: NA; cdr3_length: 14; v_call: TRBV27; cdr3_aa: CASSRTGVRYEQYF
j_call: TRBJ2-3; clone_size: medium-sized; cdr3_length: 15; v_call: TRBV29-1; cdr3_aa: CSFGPRGGRGDTQYF
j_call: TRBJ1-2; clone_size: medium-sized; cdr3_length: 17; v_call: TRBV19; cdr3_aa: CASSTLGQGIANYGYTF
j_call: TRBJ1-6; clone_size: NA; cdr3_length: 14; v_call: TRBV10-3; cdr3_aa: CAISLDVENSPLHF
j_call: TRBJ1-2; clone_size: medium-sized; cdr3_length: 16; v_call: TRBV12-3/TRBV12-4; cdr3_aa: CASSLALGGASNGYTF
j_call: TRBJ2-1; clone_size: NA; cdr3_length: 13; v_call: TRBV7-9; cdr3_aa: CASSTGSHNEQFF
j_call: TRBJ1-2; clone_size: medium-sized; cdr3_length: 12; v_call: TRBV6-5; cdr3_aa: CATTSRDYGYTF
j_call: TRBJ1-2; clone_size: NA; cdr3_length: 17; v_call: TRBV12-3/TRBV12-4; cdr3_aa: CASSFSVFGGAGYGYTF
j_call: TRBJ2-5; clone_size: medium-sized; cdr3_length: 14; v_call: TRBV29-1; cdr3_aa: CSVIGRVDQETQYF
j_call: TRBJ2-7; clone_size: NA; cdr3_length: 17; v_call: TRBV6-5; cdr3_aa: CASSYSRGRGLSGEQYF
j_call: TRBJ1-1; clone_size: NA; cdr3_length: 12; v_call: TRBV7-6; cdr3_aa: CASSSRATEAFF
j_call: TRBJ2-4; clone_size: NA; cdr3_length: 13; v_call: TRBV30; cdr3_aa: CAWSVQIKNIQYF
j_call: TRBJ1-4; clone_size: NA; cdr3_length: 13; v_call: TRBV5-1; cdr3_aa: CASSRGLNEKLFF
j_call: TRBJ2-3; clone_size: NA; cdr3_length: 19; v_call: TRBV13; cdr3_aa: CASSVERLLSTPHTDTQYF
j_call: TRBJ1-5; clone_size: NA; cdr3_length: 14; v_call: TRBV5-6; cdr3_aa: CASSRGQGAQPQHF
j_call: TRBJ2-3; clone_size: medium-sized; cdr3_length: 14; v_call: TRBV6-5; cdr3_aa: CAIGGGTVTDTQYF
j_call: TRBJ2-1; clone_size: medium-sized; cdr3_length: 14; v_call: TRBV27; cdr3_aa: CASSTLAAYNEQFF
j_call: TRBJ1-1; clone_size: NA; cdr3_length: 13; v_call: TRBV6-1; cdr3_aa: CASSSTGVTEAFF
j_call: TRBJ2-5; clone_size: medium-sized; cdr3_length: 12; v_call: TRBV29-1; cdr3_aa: CSVEAERETQYF
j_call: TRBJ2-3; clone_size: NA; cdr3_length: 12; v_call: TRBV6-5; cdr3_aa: CASSEATDTQYF
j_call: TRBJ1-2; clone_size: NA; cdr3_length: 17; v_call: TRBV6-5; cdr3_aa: CASSANLGQGEYYGYTF